These 14 T cell receptor beta chains were all obtained from the same sample, sequenced in a study of response to subunit inactivated influenza vaccine. Each CDR3 protein gets one entry after TCRdb re-called the RT-PCR reads with MiXCR. In the table there are a few hundred thousand distinct CDR3 sequences, around 15% of which are singletons. Sequenced here: PBMCs from blood, sampled about 13 days after vaccination. The receptors were gathered from a man in his fifties or sixties who received an inactivated influenza vaccine.

V is TRBV6-7 and J is TRBJ2-7; maybe TRBD1 (6 bases). TRBV6-7 is annotated as an ORF whose role is uncertain. Trimming cost V 6 bases and J 5 bases, with 11 bases left between them. The CDR3 sequence is 12 residues long. The CDR3 nucleotides read TGTGCCAGCAGCGAACGACAGGACGAGCAGTACTTC. Translation gives CASSERQDEQYF.

The sample holds a few counts of this clonotype. The gene calls are TRBV5-1 and TRBJ1-2; tentatively, D is TRBD1 (6 bases). The CDR3 is 15 residues long. Trimming took 0 bases from V and 4 from J, leaving 13 bases between them. Per germline, CDR1 SGHRS and CDR2 YFSETQ. CDR3 sequence reads: CASSLAPGHGYGYTF. The CDR3 coding sequence is TGCGCCAGCAGCTTGGCCCCGGGACACGGCTATGGCTACACCTTC.

This clonotype was seen many times. This sequence joins TRBV11-2 and TRBJ2-3; 10 bases agree with TRBD2. Trimming removed 2 bases from V and 3 bases from J; junction bases left unmatched: 11. The CDR3 loop spans 18 amino acids. CDR1 is SGHAT, CDR2 FQNNGV, per germline. CDR3 nucleotide sequence: TGTGCCAGCAGCTTACCCCAACTAGCGGGGAGGATGACAGATACGCAGTATTTT. It codes for CASSLPQLAGRMTDTQYF.

At least ten counts were recorded for this clonotype. This rearrangement joins TRBV21-1 to TRBJ2-7. TRBV21-1 is described as a pseudogene. The CDR3 runs to 17 residues. The CDR3 DNA reads as TGTGCCAGCAGCAAGCGGGCTATCGCGGGGGGCTGCTACGAGCAGTACTTC. Protein product: CASSKRAIAGGCYEQYF.

The chain employs TRBV7-9 and TRBJ1-2, with D tentatively TRBD1 (5 bases). The CDR3 is 14 amino acids. CDR1 and CDR2 from the germline V gene are SEHNR and FQNEAQ (reference sequence). Deletions cut 5 bases from V and 4 bases from J, with 14 bases between. DNA of the CDR3: TGTGCCAGCAGCCCAGGGCCCCAGCCCTATGGCTACACCTTC. This sequence encodes CASSPGPQPYGYTF.

This clonotype has only a few counts. The CDR3 loop reads CSARSGASSTDTQYF. The CDR3 region has the DNA TGCAGTGCTAGAAGCGGGGCCTCTAGCACAGATACGCAGTATTTT. The chain carries TRBV20-1 and TRBJ2-3, with TRBD2 identical over 7 bases. Germline V gene sequence: CDR1 DFQATT, CDR2 SNEGSKA (reference sequence). There are 15 residues in the CDR3. After removal of 2 bases from V and 0 bases from J, the junction contained 5 bases not matched to a gene.

Notes on this clonotype: The conserved final phenylalanine or tryptophan is absent from the CDR3, which likely points to a read error. The rearrangement uses TRBV29-1 and TRBJ1-2; TRBD1 matches at 9 bases. CDR3 length: 14 residues. V lost 0 bases, J lost 8 bases, and 7 bases stayed unmatched. In germline, CDR1 is SQVTM, CDR2 ANQGSEA. The CDR3 bases are TGCAGCGTTGAAGATCAGACAGGGGGTTGGGGCTACACCTAC. It encodes CSVEDQTGGWGYTY.

This chain connects TRBV7-2 to TRBJ2-2; D unresolved. The CDR3 spans 13 residues. Trimming pared 8 bases from V and 7 bases from J, leaving 14 bases between. Germline lookup yields CDR1 SGHTA and CDR2 FQGNSA. The CDR3 coding sequence is TGTGCCAGCCGTCTGGGCAGGAACGGGGAGCTGTTTTTT. Translated: CASRLGRNGELFF.

The chain couples TRBV2 to TRBJ2-2, with 11 nucleotides matching TRBD1. CDR1 and CDR2 from the germline V gene are SNHLY and FYNNEI. The CDR3 length is 15 residues. V gave up 6 bases and J gave up 3 bases; unmatched junction bases: 3. This CDR3 is CASRGTGGYTGELFF. The DNA for the CDR3 is TGTGCCAGCAGGGGGACAGGGGGATACACCGGGGAGCTGTTTTTT.

The chain links TRBV7-2 to TRBJ2-1; 12 nucleotides line up with TRBD2. The CDR3 runs 17 residues. V lost 4 bases to trimming and J lost 7 bases; unmatched junction nucleotides: 11. CDR1 is SGHTA, CDR2 FQGNSA, per germline. This chain's CDR3 is CASSSPLAGGPGNEQFF. CDR3 coding DNA: TGTGCCAGCAGCTCCCCCCTAGCGGGAGGGCCGGGAAATGAGCAGTTCTTC.

This clonotype was recorded a few times. This chain uses TRBV12-3 or TRBV12-4 with TRBJ1-4, with D uncertain. This CDR3 spans 15 amino acids. Trimming cost V 1 base and J 6 bases, with 12 bases left between them. This CDR3 reads CASSLGGTRDEKLFF. The CDR3 region has the DNA TGTGCCAGCAGTTTAGGTGGAACAAGGGATGAAAAACTGTTTTTT.

The genes are TRBV20-1 and TRBJ2-3; 11 positions agree with TRBD2. The CDR3 is made up of 15 amino acids. The germline V gene encodes CDR1 DFQATT and CDR2 SNEGSKA (reference sequence). V lost 0 bases and J lost 10; bases outside the gene matches: 9. The CDR3 spells CSARDPTSGVGAQYF. CDR3 coding DNA: TGCAGTGCTAGAGATCCGACTAGCGGGGTTGGGGCGCAGTATTTT.

The gene calls are TRBV13 and TRBJ1-1, with unresolved D. CDR1 and CDR2 (germline): PRHDT, FYEKMQ (reference sequence). V lost 0 bases to trimming and J lost 6 bases, with 8 bases between them. The CDR3 length is 13 residues. The CDR3 is CASSLGLGAEAFF. CDR3 DNA sequence: TGTGCCAGCAGCTTAGGCCTCGGGGCTGAAGCTTTCTTT.

This clonotype occurred many times. The chain carries TRBV20-1 and TRBJ2-5; 7 nucleotides match TRBD1. This CDR3 spans 14 amino acids. Trimming at V came to 3 bases and at J to 1 base, leaving 5 bases not matched to a gene. From germline, CDR1 is DFQATT and CDR2 SNEGSKA (reference sequence). CDR3 loop: CSARTRDSQETQYF. CDR3 nucleotides: TGCAGTGCTAGGACTCGGGACAGCCAAGAGACCCAGTACTTC.